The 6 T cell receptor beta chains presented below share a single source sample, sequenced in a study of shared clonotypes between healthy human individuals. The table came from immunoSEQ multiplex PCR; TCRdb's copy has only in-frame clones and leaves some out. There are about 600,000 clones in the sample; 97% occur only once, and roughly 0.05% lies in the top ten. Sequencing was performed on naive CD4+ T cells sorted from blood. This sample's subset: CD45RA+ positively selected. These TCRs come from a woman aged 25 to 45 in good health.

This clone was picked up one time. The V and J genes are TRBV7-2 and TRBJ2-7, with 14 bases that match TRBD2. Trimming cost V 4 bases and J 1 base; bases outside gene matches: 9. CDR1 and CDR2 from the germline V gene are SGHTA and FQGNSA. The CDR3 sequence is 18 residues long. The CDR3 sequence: CASSSPGTSGRGSYEQYF. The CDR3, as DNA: TGTGCCAGCAGCTCACCCGGGACTAGCGGGAGAGGTTCCTACGAGCAGTACTTC.

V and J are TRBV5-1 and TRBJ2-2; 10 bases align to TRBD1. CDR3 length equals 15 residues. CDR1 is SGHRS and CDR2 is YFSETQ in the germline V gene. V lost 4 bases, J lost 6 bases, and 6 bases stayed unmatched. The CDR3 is CASSHGQGVAGELFF. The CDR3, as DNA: TGCGCCAGCAGCCACGGACAGGGGGTCGCCGGGGAGCTGTTTTTT. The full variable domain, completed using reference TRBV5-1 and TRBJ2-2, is KAGVTQTPRYLIKTRGQQVTLSCSPISGHRSVSWYQQTPGQGLQFLFEYFSETQRNKGNFPGRFSGRQFSNSRSEMNVSTLELGDSALYLCASSHGQGVAGELFFGEGSRLTVL.

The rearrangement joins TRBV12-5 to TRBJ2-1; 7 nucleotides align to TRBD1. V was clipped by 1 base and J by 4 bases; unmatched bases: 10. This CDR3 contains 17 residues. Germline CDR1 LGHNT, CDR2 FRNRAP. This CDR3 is CASGLAPLPGQYNEQFF. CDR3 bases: TGTGCTAGTGGTTTGGCCCCACTTCCGGGACAGTACAATGAGCAGTTCTTC. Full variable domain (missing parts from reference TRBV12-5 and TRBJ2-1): DARVTQTPRHKVTEMGQEVTMRCQPILGHNTVFWYRQTMMQGLELLAYFRNRAPLDDSGMPKDRFSAEMPDATLATLKIQPSEPRDSAVYFCASGLAPLPGQYNEQFFGPGTRLTVL.

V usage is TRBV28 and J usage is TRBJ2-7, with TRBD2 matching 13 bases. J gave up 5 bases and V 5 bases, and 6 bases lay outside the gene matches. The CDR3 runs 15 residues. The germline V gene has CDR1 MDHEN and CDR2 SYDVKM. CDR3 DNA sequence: TGTGCCAGCAGTCTCCGGACTAGCGGGAGTCACGAGCAGTACTTC. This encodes CASSLRTSGSHEQYF.

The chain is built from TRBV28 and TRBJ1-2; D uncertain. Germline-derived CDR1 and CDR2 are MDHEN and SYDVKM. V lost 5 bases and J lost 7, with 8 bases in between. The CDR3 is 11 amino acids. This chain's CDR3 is CASSRRVGYTF. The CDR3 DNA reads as TGTGCCAGCAGTCGGAGGGTTGGCTACACCTTC.

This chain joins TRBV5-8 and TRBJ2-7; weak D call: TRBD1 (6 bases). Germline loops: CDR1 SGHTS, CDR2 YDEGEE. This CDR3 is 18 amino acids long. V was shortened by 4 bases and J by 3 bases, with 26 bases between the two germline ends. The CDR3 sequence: CASSATLQGRRRIYEQYF. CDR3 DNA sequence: TGTGCCAGCAGCGCCACCTTACAGGGCCGCAGGCGTATCTACGAGCAGTACTTC.